This T cell receptor (beta chain) was captured by sequencing in a study of molecular identifiers for immune sequencing clone quantification. Study at large: In replicates, RNA taken from roughly 18,000 or 92,000 naive CD8 cells was divided five ways, and four portions underwent sequencing.

This clonotype was seen more than once but under ten times. Its antigen is still unknown. Previously described methods and listed TCR primers produced bulk TCR libraries. TCRdb fed the PCR reads into MiXCR, producing one record per CDR3 protein. The table includes over 550,000 distinct CDR3 sequences, 25% detected once. Study-level findings and limits: Because of identical TCR molecules sharing a barcode, sizes of highly expanded clones could be underestimated. Clones above 20 RNA copies held over 99% of effector molecules, under 1% in naive cells.

This sequence originates from a human donor in good health. Some libraries in this study had Jurkat cell RNA spiked in. Sequences were obtained from naive CD8+ T cells from blood, with Jurkat cell RNA spiked in. The subset here: FACS-sorted CD8+CD4-CCR7+CD45RA+ naive T cells.

The CDR3 coding sequence is TGTGCCTGGAGGCGACGACAGGGGACCCTGAACACCGGGGAGCTGTTTTTT. Its protein product is CAWRRRQGTLNTGELFF. The chain is built from TRBV30 and TRBJ2-2, with TRBD1 matching 8 bases. The CDR3 totals 17 residues. J was trimmed by 1 base and V by 3 bases; bases with no gene match: 10. Germline CDR1 reads GTSNPN; CDR2 reads SVGIG (reference sequence).